This TCR beta chain was recorded in a study of blood T cell repertoires in COVID-19. The data were produced by immunoSEQ multiplex PCR, yet TCRdb's version contains in-frame clones alone and is incomplete. Counted here are a few hundred thousand clones, roughly 86% occurring once; the ten biggest clones make up 3%. The V and J ends lost 2 bases and 0 bases respectively, with 7 bases between them. The CDR3 is 14 residues long. The germline V gene encodes CDR1 MNHEY and CDR2 SVGAGI. The chain links TRBV6-5 to TRBJ1-1; D is perhaps TRBD1 (6 bases). Sequenced input: peripheral blood. This TCR derives from a man aged 55 to 69 with acute or convalescent COVID-19. As DNA, the CDR3 is TGTGCCAGCAGTTACACAGGGATGAACACTGAAGCTTTCTTT. Translated, it gives CASSYTGMNTEAFF.